The source of this T cell receptor (beta chain) is a study of blood T cells in healthy people across ages. Study-wide points: With unsorted PBMCs, a conclusive comparison of naive versus antigen-experienced cells was not possible.

The CDR3 sequence is 13 residues long. The V gene's germline CDR1 is SGHNT and CDR2 YENEEA. It was with a sample-barcoded 5' primer and a J-beta primer mix that a second PCR of roughly 7 to 11 cycles was run. A single record per CDR3 protein comes from TCRdb applying MiXCR to the 5' RACE reads. This sample has roughly 560,000 distinct CDR3 sequences, with approximately 25% found just once. This clonotype was recorded a few times. What it recognizes is unknown. These records were also assigned to another study, of T cells of mothers and their children. Per that paper: The study found slightly higher but non-significant overlap in related versus unrelated mother-child pairs.

The origin of this receptor is a boy aged 5-17 years in good health. The specimen was blood. V is TRBV11-3 and J is TRBJ2-5; 7 nucleotides align to TRBD2. The DNA end favors TRBJ2-1, so the J call may be wrong. CDR3 amino acids: CASSSYGGVEQFF. Here the CDR3 DNA reads TGTGCCAGCAGCTCCTATGGGGGGGTAGAGCAGTTCTTC.